The 27 T cell receptor beta chains below were found in one sample sequenced in a study of blood T cell repertoires in COVID-19. Only in-frame clones appear in the TCRdb table, and some are missing; sequencing was by immunoSEQ multiplex PCR. Seen here are under 300,000 clones, 70% to 90% observed once, and the top ten hold 6.6%. Material for sequencing was PBMCs or T cells enriched from blood (not recorded which). These TCRs come from a woman in her forties or fifties who had been exposed to COVID-19.

This chain joins TRBV19 and TRBJ1-4, with TRBD1 as a possible D gene (5 bases). The CDR3 is made up of 16 amino acids. Germline-derived CDR1 and CDR2 are LNHDA and SQIVND (reference sequence). V lost 5 bases and J lost 4, with 17 bases in between. The CDR3 DNA reads as TGTGCCAGTAGTTCCAGGGCCGGACGGATTAATGAAAAACTGTTTTTT. This translates into CASSSRAGRINEKLFF.

This clone occurred a few times. CDR3 DNA: TGTGCCAGCAGCACCCAGGGTGAGGGGGCCCTCCACTTT. Amino acid sequence: CASSTQGEGALHF. V gene TRBV9 combines with J gene TRBJ1-6; D may be TRBD1 (6 bases). The V gene lost 4 bases and the J gene lost 14 bases, with 16 bases spanning the gap. CDR1 is SGDLS and CDR2 is YYNGEE in the germline V gene. This CDR3 has 13 residues.

The chain has TRBV6-6 and TRBJ1-2; TRBD1 agrees at 8 bases. The germline gives CDR1 MNHNY, CDR2 SVGAGI (reference sequence). The V gene end was trimmed by 4 bases and the J gene end by 8 bases; junction bases not matched to a gene: 3. This CDR3 has 12 amino acids. The CDR3 protein is CASSLQGEGYTF. As DNA, the CDR3 is TGTGCCAGCAGTTTACAGGGGGAGGGCTACACCTTC.

The J gene is TRBJ2-7, the V gene TRBV6-1; D unclear. Trimming took 0 bases from V and 3 from J, leaving 6 bases between them. The CDR3 is 13 amino acids. Germline assignment: CDR1 MNHNS and CDR2 SASEGT. Here the CDR3 DNA reads TGTGCCAGCAGTGAAGCGTGGCACTACGAGCAGTACTTC. As protein: CASSEAWHYEQYF.

The chain has TRBV10-3 and TRBJ1-2; the D is unclear. Germline lookup yields CDR1 ENHRY and CDR2 SYGVKD. Trimming removed 2 bases at V and 4 bases at J, with 5 bases between. The CDR3 covers 12 residues. The chain's CDR3 is CAISEVRYGYTF. DNA for the CDR3: TGTGCCATCAGTGAGGTTCGCTATGGCTACACCTTC.

DNA for the CDR3: TGTGCCAGCAGCTTAGTAGGACAGGGAGGCCAGCCCCAGCATTTT. As protein: CASSLVGQGGQPQHF. The J gene is TRBJ1-5, the V gene TRBV7-2, with 8 bases lining up with TRBD1. CDR3 size: 15 residues. CDR1 is SGHTA and CDR2 is FQGNSA in the germline V gene. J was trimmed by 7 bases and V by 1 base; bases with no gene match: 6.

This clone was counted once. V is TRBV2 and J is TRBJ2-7, with D perhaps matching TRBD1 (8 bases). V was trimmed by 7 bases and J by 3 bases, leaving 22 bases between them. The CDR3 loop spans 16 amino acids. Germline lookup yields CDR1 SNHLY and CDR2 FYNNEI. The CDR3 DNA reads as TGTGCCAGCACCTCCTCGGGGGGACAGGTACTCTACGAGCAGTACTTC. It yields the protein CASTSSGGQVLYEQYF. Together with reference TRBV2 and TRBJ2-7, the CDR3 gives the full variable domain: EPEVTQTPSHQVTQMGQEVILRCVPISNHLYFYWYRQILGQKVEFLVSFYNNEISEKSEIFDDQFSVERPDGSNFTLKIRSTKLEDSAMYFCASTSSGGQVLYEQYFGPGTRLTVT.

V usage is TRBV7-9 and J usage is TRBJ2-3; 14 bases are shared with TRBD2. There are 19 residues in the CDR3. Trimming at V came to 1 base and at J to 1 base, leaving 7 bases not matched to a gene. CDR1 is SEHNR, CDR2 FQNEAQ, per germline (reference sequence). DNA for the CDR3: TGTGCCAGCAGCTTAGTGAGACTAGCGGGGGGGCCGCGCACAGATACGCAGTATTTT. This gives the protein CASSLVRLAGGPRTDTQYF.

V usage is TRBV24-1 and J usage is TRBJ1-2; maybe TRBD1 (5 bases). The CDR3 is made up of 14 amino acids. In germline, CDR1 is KGHDR, CDR2 SFDVKD. V dropped 5 bases and J dropped 8 bases, with 17 bases sitting between them. CDR3 nucleotides: TGTGCCACCAGTGGCCAGCACCTATCAGGGGGCTACACCTTC. It codes for CATSGQHLSGGYTF.

This clone has more than one count but fewer than ten. The chain recombines TRBV6-2 or TRBV6-3 with TRBJ1-1, with 7 bases aligning to TRBD1. The ends lost 5 bases at V and 8 bases at J; junction bases unmatched: 14. The CDR3 length is 15 residues. Germline V CDR1 and CDR2: MNHEY, SVGEGT. The CDR3 DNA is TGTGCCAGCAGTCATACTCTACAGGGGCGGTGGGAAGCTTTCTTT. Amino acid sequence: CASSHTLQGRWEAFF.

This sequence joins TRBV24-1 and TRBJ2-2; 10 bases map to TRBD2. The CDR3 is made up of 16 amino acids. Germline V CDR1 and CDR2: KGHDR, SFDVKD. V shed 5 bases, J shed 6 bases, and the junction held 8 bases outside the gene matches. The CDR3 DNA is TGTGCCACCAGTGCCCTAGCGGGGGTACGGGCCGGGGAGCTGTTTTTT. Translating it yields CATSALAGVRAGELFF.

The sample holds one count of this clone. V usage is TRBV4-1 and J usage is TRBJ1-3; 7 nucleotides match TRBD1. The CDR3 is made up of 15 amino acids. CDR1 is MGHRA, CDR2 YSYEKL, per germline. V dropped 3 bases and J dropped 4; count of bases not matched to a gene: 6. CDR3: CASSQGTGAGNTIYF. The DNA of the CDR3 is TGCGCCAGCAGCCAGGGAACAGGGGCAGGAAACACCATATATTTT.

This sequence joins TRBV2 and TRBJ2-3; 12 bases line up with TRBD2. CDR3 length: 19 residues. V was clipped by 0 bases and J by 6 bases; unmatched bases: 13. Looked up from germline, CDR1 is SNHLY and CDR2 is FYNNEI. CDR3 nucleotides: TGTGCCAGCAGTGAAGCGATAGGACTAGCGGGGCGGACGTGGGATACGCAGTATTTT. It is translated as CASSEAIGLAGRTWDTQYF.

This sequence joins TRBV7-2 and TRBJ1-3; D not certain. V was clipped by 5 bases and J by 3 bases, with 11 bases between them. Per germline, CDR1 SGHTA and CDR2 FQGNSA. The CDR3 runs to 14 residues. The CDR3 region is CASSPRTGGNTIYF. The CDR3 bases are TGTGCCAGCAGCCCAAGGACTGGTGGAAACACCATATATTTT.

This rearrangement joins TRBV29-1 to TRBJ2-2; TRBD2 matches at 9 bases. CDR1 and CDR2 from the germline V gene are SQVTM and ANQGSEA. V shed 4 bases and J 6 bases; nucleotides not matched to a gene: 0. CDR3 size: 12 residues. The CDR3 loop reads CSVVAGAGELFF. CDR3 in DNA: TGCAGCGTTGTAGCGGGGGCCGGGGAGCTGTTTTTT.

This clone appeared a few times. Different DNA sequences within this sample yield the same CDR3. The V call is TRBV27, the J call TRBJ1-5; TRBD1 might be the D (5 bases). The germline V gene encodes CDR1 MNHEY and CDR2 SMNVEV (reference sequence). The CDR3 is 14 amino acids. Trimming cost V 8 bases and J 0 bases, with 11 bases left between them. The CDR3 sequence: CASSIGDSNQPQHF. The DNA of the CDR3 is TGTGCCAGCTCGATAGGGGATAGCAATCAGCCCCAGCATTTT.

This chain uses TRBV11-3 with TRBJ2-2, with a possible D match to TRBD2 (6 bases). The V gene lost 1 base and the J gene lost 5 bases, with 14 bases spanning the gap. Germline V lookup: CDR1 SGHNT, CDR2 YENEEA. This CDR3 comprises 16 residues. The CDR3: CASSLGWGERTGELFF. The DNA of the CDR3 is TGTGCCAGCAGCTTAGGCTGGGGGGAAAGGACCGGGGAGCTGTTTTTT.

V gene TRBV9 combines with J gene TRBJ1-6; no firm D call. Germline V CDR1 and CDR2: SGDLS, YYNGEE. The V and J ends lost 0 bases and 7 bases respectively, with 5 bases between them. The CDR3 contains 13 residues. CDR3 nucleotides: TGTGCCAGCAGCGTAGATCTGAATTCACCCCTCCACTTT. Protein product: CASSVDLNSPLHF. Based on the CDR3 plus reference TRBV9 and TRBJ1-6, the full variable domain is DSGVTQTPKHLITATGQRVTLRCSPRSGDLSVYWYQQSLDQGLQFLIQYYNGEERAKGNILERFSAQQFPDLHSELNLSSLELGDSALYFCASSVDLNSPLHFGNGTRLTVT.

The genes are TRBV5-1 and TRBJ1-3; TRBD1 matches 9 bases. From germline, CDR1 is SGHRS and CDR2 YFSETQ. V dropped 7 bases and J dropped 2; count of bases not matched to a gene: 10. The CDR3 has 16 amino acids. The CDR3 DNA reads TGCGCCAGCTGTGCTTATGGACAGGGGACTGGAAACACCATATATTTT. It is translated as CASCAYGQGTGNTIYF.

This clone appeared a few times. This chain links TRBV7-9 with TRBJ2-7, with a tentative D call TRBD1 (6 bases). Germline V gene sequence: CDR1 SEHNR, CDR2 FQNEAQ (reference sequence). CDR3 length equals 13 residues. Trimming removed 5 bases from V and 6 bases from J, with 14 bases in between. The CDR3 DNA reads TGTGCCAGCAGCACTCAGGGGTCTGCCGAGCAGTACTTC. This sequence encodes CASSTQGSAEQYF.

The chain employs TRBV18 and TRBJ2-1, with 9 bases lining up with TRBD1. V was clipped by 5 bases and J by 5 bases; unmatched bases: 13. This CDR3 comprises 17 residues. Germline CDR1 KGHSH, CDR2 LQKENI. CDR3 nucleotide sequence: TGTGCCAGCTCATCGATATATGCCGGGACAGGGAACAATGAGCAGTTCTTC. Translation gives CASSSIYAGTGNNEQFF.

The J gene is TRBJ2-3, the V gene TRBV19; TRBD1 might be the D (5 bases). The length of the CDR3 is 16 residues. Germline V gene sequence: CDR1 LNHDA, CDR2 SQIVND (reference sequence). The ends were cut back, 7 bases at V and 4 bases at J, with 21 bases in the middle. The CDR3 region is CASKDPGGRVADTQYF. CDR3 sequence (DNA): TGTGCCAGTAAGGATCCCGGCGGCAGGGTAGCAGATACGCAGTATTTT. Combining the CDR3 with reference TRBV19 and TRBJ2-3 gives the whole variable domain DGGITQSPKYLFRKEGQNVTLSCEQNLNHDAMYWYRQDPGQGLRLIYYSQIVNDFQKGDIAEGYSVSREKKESFPLTVTSAQKNPTAFYLCASKDPGGRVADTQYFGPGTRLTVL.

This chain links TRBV18 with TRBJ1-1; 9 bases map to TRBD1. The CDR3 has 15 residues. V gave up 2 bases and J gave up 5 bases; unmatched junction bases: 6. Germline V gene sequence: CDR1 KGHSH, CDR2 LQKENI. The CDR3 DNA reads TGTGCCAGCTCACCATCCCCGGGACAGGGAACTGAAGCTTTCTTT. Its translation is CASSPSPGQGTEAFF.

V and J are TRBV6-2 or TRBV6-3 and TRBJ2-7, with 10 positions matching TRBD2. Trimming at V came to 2 bases and at J to 0 bases, leaving 7 bases not matched to a gene. Germline loops: CDR1 MNHEY, CDR2 SVGEGT. The CDR3 has 17 residues. CDR3 coding DNA: TGTGCCAGCAGTTACCTCAAACTAGCGGGAAGCTCCTACGAGCAGTACTTC. It encodes CASSYLKLAGSSYEQYF.

The rearrangement links TRBV24-1 to TRBJ1-2, with TRBD1 matching 9 bases. V dropped 3 bases and J dropped 7; count of bases not matched to a gene: 8. The CDR3 is 15 residues long. CDR1 and CDR2 from the germline V gene are KGHDR and SFDVKD. CDR3 residues: CATSDPGQGHRGYTF. In nucleotides, the CDR3 is TGTGCCACCAGTGATCCGGGACAGGGACACCGTGGCTACACCTTC.

The chain is built from TRBV5-5 and TRBJ1-5; TRBD1 matches at 8 bases. The CDR3 has 17 amino acids. CDR1 is SGHKS and CDR2 is YYEKEE in the germline V gene (reference sequence). J was trimmed by 0 bases and V by 4 bases; bases with no gene match: 9. The CDR3 loop reads CASSKGAGGYSNQPQHF. The CDR3 DNA follows: TGTGCCAGCAGCAAGGGAGCAGGGGGCTATAGCAATCAGCCCCAGCATTTT.

The rearrangement uses TRBV6-2 or TRBV6-3 and TRBJ1-2; possibly TRBD1 for D (6 bases). The V gene's germline CDR1 is MNHEY and CDR2 SVGEGT. Trimming cost V 6 bases and J 4 bases, with 12 bases left between them. This CDR3 has 13 amino acids. The CDR3 spells CASSMDRSYGYTF. CDR3 bases: TGTGCCAGCAGCATGGACAGATCCTATGGCTACACCTTC.